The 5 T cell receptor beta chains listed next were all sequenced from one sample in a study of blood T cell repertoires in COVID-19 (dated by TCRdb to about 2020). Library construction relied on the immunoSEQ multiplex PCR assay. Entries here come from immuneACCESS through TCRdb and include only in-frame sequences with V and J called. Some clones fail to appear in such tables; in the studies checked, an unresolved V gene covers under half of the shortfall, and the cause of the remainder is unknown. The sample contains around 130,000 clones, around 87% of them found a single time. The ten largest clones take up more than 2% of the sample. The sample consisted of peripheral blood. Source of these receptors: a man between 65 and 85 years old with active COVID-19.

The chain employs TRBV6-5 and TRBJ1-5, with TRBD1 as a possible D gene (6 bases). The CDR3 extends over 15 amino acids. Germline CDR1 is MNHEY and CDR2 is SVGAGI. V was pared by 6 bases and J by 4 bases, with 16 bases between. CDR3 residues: CASSPLGTPNQPQHF. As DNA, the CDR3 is TGTGCCAGCAGCCCACTGGGGACACCGAATCAGCCCCAGCATTTT.

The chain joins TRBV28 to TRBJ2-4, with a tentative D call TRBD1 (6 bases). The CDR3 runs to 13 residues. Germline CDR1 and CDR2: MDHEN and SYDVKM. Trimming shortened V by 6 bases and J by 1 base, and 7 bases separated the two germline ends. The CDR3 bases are TGTGCCAGCAGAAGGGGGGCCAAAAACATTCAGTACTTC. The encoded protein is CASRRGAKNIQYF. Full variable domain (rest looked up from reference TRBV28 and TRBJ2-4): DVKVTQSSRYLVKRTGEKVFLECVQDMDHENMFWYRQDPGLGLRLIYFSYDVKMKEKGDIPEGYSVSREKKERFSLILESASTNQTSMYLCASRRGAKNIQYFGAGTRLSVL.

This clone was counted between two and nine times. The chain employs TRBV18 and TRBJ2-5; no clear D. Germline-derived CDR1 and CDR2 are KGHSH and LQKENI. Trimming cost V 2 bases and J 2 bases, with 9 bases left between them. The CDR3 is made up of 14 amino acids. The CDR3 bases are TGTGCCAGCTCACCATCTTCACGGCAAGAGACCCAGTACTTC. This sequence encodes CASSPSSRQETQYF.

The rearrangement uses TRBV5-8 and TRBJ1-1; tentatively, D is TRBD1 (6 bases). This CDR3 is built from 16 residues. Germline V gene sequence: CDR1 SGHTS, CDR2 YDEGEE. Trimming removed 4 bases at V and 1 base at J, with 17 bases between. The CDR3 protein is CASSPRGGAPNTEAFF. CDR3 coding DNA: TGTGCCAGCAGCCCGAGAGGGGGGGCCCCGAACACTGAAGCTTTCTTT.

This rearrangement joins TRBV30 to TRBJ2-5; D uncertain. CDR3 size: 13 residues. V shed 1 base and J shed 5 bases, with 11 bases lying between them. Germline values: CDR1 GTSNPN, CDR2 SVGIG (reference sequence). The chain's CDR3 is CAWSGVTRETQYF. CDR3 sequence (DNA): TGTGCCTGGAGTGGTGTGACCAGGGAGACCCAGTACTTC. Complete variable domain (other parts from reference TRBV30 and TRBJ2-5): SQTIHQWPATLVQPVGSPLSLECTVEGTSNPNLYWYRQAAGRGLQLLFYSVGIGQISSEVPQNLSASRPQDRQFILSSKKLLLSDSGFYLCAWSGVTRETQYFGPGTRLLVL.